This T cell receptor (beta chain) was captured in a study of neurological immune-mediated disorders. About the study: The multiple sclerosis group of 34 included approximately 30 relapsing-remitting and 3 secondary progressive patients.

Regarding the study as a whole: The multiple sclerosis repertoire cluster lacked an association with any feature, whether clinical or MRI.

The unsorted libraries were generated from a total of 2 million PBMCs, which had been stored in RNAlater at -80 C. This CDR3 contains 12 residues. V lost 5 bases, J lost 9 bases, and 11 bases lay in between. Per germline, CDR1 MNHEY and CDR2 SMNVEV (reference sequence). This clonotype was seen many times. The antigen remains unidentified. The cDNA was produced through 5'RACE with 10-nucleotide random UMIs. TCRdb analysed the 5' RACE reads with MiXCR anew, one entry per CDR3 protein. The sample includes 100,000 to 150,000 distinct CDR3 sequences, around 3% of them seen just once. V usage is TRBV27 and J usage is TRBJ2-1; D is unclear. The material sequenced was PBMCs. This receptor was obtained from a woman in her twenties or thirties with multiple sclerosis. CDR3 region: CASSPLVGEQFF. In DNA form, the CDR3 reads TGTGCCAGCAGTCCGCTCGTGGGTGAGCAGTTCTTC.